The 4 T cell receptor beta chains presented below share a single source sample, sequenced in a study of human T cells and chemical hapten exposure. TCRdb called the RACE reads again in MiXCR, with one record for every CDR3 protein. This sample yields about 190,000 distinct CDR3 sequences, of which more than 20% are seen a single time; about 2.5% belongs to the top ten. Time point meaning: patch test 3, about 24 weeks after DPC sensitization. Described treatment: therapeutic diphenylcyclopropenone sensitization with weekly scalp DPC. Source: whole blood, taken in connection with sensitization to the hapten diphenylcyclopropenone (DPC). The source is a middle-aged woman with alopecia areata. Some clones in this sample may be carry-over from other donors' samples.

CDR3 residues: CASQGQGDQPQHF. The CDR3 nucleotides read TGTGCCAGCCAAGGACAGGGCGATCAGCCCCAGCATTTT. V is TRBV7-9 and J is TRBJ1-5; TRBD1 matches 8 bases. Trimming at V came to 8 bases and at J to 5 bases, leaving 5 bases not matched to a gene. Looked up from germline, CDR1 is SEHNR and CDR2 is FQNEAQ (reference sequence). The CDR3 loop spans 13 amino acids.

The V and J genes are TRBV4-2 and TRBJ2-1, with 9 bases aligning to TRBD2. Germline CDR1 LGHNA, CDR2 YNFKEQ. V lost 3 bases, J lost 3 bases, and 3 bases stayed unmatched. The length of the CDR3 is 15 residues. CDR3 sequence (DNA): TGTGCCAGCAGCCATCCTAGCGGGGACTACAATGAGCAGTTCTTC. Its protein is CASSHPSGDYNEQFF.

As for this clonotype: Just one base apart from a much larger clone, this may be a read error. The chain uses TRBV29-1 and TRBJ2-3; D gene ambiguous. This CDR3 spans 12 amino acids. The V gene's germline CDR1 is SQVTM and CDR2 ANQGSEA. CDR3 in amino acids: CIVEDSTDTQYF. The CDR3 nucleotides read TGCATCGTTGAGGACAGCACAGATACGCAGTATTTT.

V and J are TRBV21-1 and TRBJ2-3; the D call of TRBD2 is as the table states it, not checked on the DNA. TRBV21-1 is deemed a pseudogene. The CDR3 consists of 14 residues. The CDR3 DNA follows: TGTGCCAGCAGCGGAGGAATGGTAGAAGATACGCAGTATTTT. This codes for CASSGGMVEDTQYF.